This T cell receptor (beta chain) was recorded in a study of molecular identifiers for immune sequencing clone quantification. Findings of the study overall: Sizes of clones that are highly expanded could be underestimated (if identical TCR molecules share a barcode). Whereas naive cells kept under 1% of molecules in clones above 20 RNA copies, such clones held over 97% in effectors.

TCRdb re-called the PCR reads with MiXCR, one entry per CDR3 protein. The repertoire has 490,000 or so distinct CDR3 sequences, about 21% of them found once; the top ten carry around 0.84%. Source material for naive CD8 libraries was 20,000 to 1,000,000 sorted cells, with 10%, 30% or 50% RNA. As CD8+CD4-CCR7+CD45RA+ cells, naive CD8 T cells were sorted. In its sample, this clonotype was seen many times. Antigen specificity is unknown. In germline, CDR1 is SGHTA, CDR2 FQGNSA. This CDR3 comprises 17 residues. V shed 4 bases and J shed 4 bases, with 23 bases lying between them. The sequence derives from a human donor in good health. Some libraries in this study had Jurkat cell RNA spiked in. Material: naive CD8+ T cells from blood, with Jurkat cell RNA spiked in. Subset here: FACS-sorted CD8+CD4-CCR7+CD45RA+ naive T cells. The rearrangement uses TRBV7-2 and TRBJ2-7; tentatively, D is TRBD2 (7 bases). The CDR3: CASSSGRQTEGGYEQYF. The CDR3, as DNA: TGTGCCAGCAGCTCCGGGAGGCAGACCGAAGGGGGATACGAGCAGTACTTC.